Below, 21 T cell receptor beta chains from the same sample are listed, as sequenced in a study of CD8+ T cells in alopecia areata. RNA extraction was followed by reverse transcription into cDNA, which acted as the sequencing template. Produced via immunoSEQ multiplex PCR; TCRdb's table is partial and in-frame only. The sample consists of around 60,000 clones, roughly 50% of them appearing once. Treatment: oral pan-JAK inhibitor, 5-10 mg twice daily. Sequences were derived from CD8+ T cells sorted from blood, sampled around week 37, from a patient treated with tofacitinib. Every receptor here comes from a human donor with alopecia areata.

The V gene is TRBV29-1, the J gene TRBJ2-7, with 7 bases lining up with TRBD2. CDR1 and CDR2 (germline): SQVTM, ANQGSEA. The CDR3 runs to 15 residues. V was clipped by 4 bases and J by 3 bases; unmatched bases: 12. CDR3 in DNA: TGCAGCGTTGGGGGCGGCGGGAGTACAATCTACGAGCAGTACTTC. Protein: CSVGGGGSTIYEQYF.

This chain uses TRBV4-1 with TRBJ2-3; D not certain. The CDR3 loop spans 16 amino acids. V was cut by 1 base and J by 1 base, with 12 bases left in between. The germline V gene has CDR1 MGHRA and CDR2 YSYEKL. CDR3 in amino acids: CASSQGLTRRTDTQYF. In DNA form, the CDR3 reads TGCGCCAGCAGCCAAGGCCTAACCCGTCGCACAGATACGCAGTATTTT.

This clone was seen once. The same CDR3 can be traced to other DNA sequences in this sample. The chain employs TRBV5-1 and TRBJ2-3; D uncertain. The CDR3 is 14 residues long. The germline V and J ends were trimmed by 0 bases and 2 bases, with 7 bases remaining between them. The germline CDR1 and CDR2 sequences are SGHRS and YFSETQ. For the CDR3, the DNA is TGCGCCAGCAGCTTGGAGTCTCCCACAGATACGCAGTATTTT. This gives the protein CASSLESPTDTQYF.

CDR3 in DNA: TGTGCCAGCAGTTTCGGCGGTTACGAGCAGTACTTC. It codes for CASSFGGYEQYF. This chain uses TRBV27 with TRBJ2-7; D unclear. CDR3 length: 12 amino acids. Between the trimmed V and J ends, which lost 3 bases and 4 bases, there was a span of 7 bases. Germline V gene sequence: CDR1 MNHEY, CDR2 SMNVEV (reference sequence).

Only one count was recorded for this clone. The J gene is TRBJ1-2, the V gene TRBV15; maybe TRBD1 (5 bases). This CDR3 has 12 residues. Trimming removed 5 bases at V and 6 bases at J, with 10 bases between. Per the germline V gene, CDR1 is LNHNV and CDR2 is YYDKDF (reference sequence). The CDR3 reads CATSGGGDGYTF. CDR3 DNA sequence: TGTGCCACCAGCGGGGGAGGGGATGGCTACACCTTC. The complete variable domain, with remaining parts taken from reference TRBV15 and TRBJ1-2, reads DAMVIQNPRYQVTQFGKPVTLSCSQTLNHNVMYWYQQKSSQAPKLLFHYYDKDFNNEADTPDNFQSRRPNTSFCFLDIRSPGLGDTAMYLCATSGGGDGYTFGSGTRLTVV.

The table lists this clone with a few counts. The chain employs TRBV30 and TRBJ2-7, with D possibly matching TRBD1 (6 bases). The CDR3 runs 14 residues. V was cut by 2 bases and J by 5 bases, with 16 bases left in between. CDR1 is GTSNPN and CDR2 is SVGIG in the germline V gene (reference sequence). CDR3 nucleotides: TGTGCCTGGAGTCTCCCGGCAGGGGCCAACGAGCAGTACTTC. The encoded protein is CAWSLPAGANEQYF.

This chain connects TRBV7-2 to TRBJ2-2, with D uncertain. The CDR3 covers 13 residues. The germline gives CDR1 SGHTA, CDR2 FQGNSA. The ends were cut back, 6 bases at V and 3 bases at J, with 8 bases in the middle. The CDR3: CASSLGDTGELFF. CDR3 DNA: TGTGCCAGCAGTCTTGGGGACACCGGGGAGCTGTTTTTT.

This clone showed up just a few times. In DNA form, the CDR3 reads TGCAGCGGCCTCGACCGGGACAGGTCCTACGAGCAGTACTTC. It specifies CSGLDRDRSYEQYF. The chain joins TRBV29-1 to TRBJ2-7; TRBD1 aligns across 8 bases. Germline V gene data show CDR1 as SQVTM and CDR2 as ANQGSEA. The CDR3 length is 14 residues. After removal of 7 bases from V and 1 base from J, the junction contained 9 bases not matched to a gene.

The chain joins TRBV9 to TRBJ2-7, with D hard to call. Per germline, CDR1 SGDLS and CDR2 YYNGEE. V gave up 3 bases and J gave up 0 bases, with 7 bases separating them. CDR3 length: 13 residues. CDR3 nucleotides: TGTGCCAGCAGCGATCCAAGCTCCTACGAGCAGTACTTC. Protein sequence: CASSDPSSYEQYF.

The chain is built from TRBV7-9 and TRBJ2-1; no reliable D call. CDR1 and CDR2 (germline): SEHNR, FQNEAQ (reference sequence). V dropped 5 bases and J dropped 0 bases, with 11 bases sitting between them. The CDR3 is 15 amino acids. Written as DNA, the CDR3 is TGTGCCAGCAGCCCTATTACTGCCTCCTACAATGAGCAGTTCTTC. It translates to CASSPITASYNEQFF.

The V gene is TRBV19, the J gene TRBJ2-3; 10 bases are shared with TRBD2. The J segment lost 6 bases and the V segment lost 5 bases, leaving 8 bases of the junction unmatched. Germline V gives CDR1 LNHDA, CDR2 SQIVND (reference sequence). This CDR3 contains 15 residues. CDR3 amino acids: CASSSWGLAPDTQYF. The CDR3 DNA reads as TGTGCCAGTAGTTCCTGGGGACTAGCGCCGGATACGCAGTATTTT. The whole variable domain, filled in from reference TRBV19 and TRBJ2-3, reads DGGITQSPKYLFRKEGQNVTLSCEQNLNHDAMYWYRQDPGQGLRLIYYSQIVNDFQKGDIAEGYSVSREKKESFPLTVTSAQKNPTAFYLCASSSWGLAPDTQYFGPGTRLTVL.

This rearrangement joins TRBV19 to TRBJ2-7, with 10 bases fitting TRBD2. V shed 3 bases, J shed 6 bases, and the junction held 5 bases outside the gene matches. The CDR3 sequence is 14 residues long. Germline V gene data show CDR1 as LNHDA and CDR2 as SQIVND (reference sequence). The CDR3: CASSIEAGGLEQYF. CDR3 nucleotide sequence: TGTGCCAGTAGTATCGAAGCGGGAGGGCTCGAGCAGTACTTC.

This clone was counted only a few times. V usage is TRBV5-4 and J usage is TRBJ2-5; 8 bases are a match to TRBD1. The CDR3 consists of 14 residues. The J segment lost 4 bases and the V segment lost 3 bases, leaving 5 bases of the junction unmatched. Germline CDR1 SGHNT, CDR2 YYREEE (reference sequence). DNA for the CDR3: TGTGCCAGCAGCTGGGGGACAGGCCCAGAGACCCAGTACTTC. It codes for CASSWGTGPETQYF.

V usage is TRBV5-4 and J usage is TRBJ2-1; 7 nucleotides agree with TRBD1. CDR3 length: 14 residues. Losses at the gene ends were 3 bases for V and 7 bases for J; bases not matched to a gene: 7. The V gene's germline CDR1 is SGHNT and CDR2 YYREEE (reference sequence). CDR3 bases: TGTGCCAGCAGCTGGGGGACAGCCCGGAATGAGCAGTTCTTC. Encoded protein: CASSWGTARNEQFF.

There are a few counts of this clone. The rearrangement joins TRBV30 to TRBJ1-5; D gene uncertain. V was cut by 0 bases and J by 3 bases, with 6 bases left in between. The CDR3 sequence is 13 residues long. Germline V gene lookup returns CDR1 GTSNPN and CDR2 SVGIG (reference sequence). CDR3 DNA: TGTGCCTGGAGTGTGGCGTACAATCAGCCCCAGCATTTT. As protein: CAWSVAYNQPQHF.

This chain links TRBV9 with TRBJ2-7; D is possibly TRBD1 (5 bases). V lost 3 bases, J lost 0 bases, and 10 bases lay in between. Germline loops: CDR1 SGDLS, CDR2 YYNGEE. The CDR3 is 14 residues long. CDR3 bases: TGTGCCAGCAGCGGAGGTCAGGGCTCCTACGAGCAGTACTTC. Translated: CASSGGQGSYEQYF.

CDR3 DNA sequence: TGTGCCAGCAGCGTAGCCACCAATGAGCAGTTCTTC. Protein sequence: CASSVATNEQFF. The J gene is TRBJ2-1, the V gene TRBV9; D remains ambiguous. The CDR3 consists of 12 residues. V was trimmed by 0 bases and J by 6 bases, leaving 4 bases between them. Germline V CDR1 and CDR2: SGDLS, YYNGEE.

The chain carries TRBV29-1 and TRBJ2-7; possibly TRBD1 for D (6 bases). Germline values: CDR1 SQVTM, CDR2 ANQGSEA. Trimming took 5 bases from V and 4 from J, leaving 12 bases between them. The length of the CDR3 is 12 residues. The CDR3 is CSVYRAGYEQYF. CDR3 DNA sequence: TGCAGCGTTTACAGGGCTGGGTACGAGCAGTACTTC.

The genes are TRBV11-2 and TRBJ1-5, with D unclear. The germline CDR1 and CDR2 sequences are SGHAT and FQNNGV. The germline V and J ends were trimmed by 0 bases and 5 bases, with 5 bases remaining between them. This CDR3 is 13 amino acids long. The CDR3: CASSLDQYQPQHF. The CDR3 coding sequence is TGTGCCAGCAGCTTAGATCAGTATCAGCCCCAGCATTTT.

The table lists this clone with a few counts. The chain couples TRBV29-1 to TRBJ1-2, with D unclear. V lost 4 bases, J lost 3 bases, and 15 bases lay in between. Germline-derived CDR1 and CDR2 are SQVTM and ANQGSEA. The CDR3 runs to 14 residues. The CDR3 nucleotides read TGCAGCGTTGGCGACTCCCTCAGATACTATGGCTACACCTTC. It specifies CSVGDSLRYYGYTF.

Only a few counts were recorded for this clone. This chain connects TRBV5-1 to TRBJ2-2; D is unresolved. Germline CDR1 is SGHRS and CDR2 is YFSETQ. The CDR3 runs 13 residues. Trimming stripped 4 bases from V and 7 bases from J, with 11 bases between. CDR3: CASSEDDYGELFF. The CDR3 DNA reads TGCGCCAGCAGCGAGGACGATTACGGGGAGCTGTTTTTT.